The 13 T cell receptor beta chains listed next were all sequenced from one sample in a study of post-analysis software for immune sequencing data (dated by TCRdb to between 2014 and 2016). The method was PCR. Instrument used: Illumina HiSeq 2500. Unique molecular identifiers were incorporated into TCR beta cDNA libraries to reduce PCR and sequencing biases. The public sequencing data were trimmed at Q25 with fastp and processed into clonotypes with MiXCR by TCRdb, which kept only in-frame beta chains. CDR3 protein duplicates are merged, each entry listing the most common genes and DNA. The sample table shows some 240,000 distinct CDR3 sequences, and just over 35% are seen once. Clones ranked in the top ten supply roughly 4.8% of the sample. What the study reported, not specific to this receptor: Significantly higher frequencies in patients than in controls were found for about 5 TRBV segments, including TRBV5-6, TRBV5-1 and TRBV20-1.

The antigens these receptors bind are not known. The sequenced material came from blood. The origin of the receptors is a girl aged 10-17 years with multiple sclerosis.

The gene calls are TRBV2 and TRBJ2-1; TRBD2 aligns across 10 bases. The V gene end was trimmed by 6 bases and the J gene end by 9 bases; junction bases not matched to a gene: 8. The CDR3 spans 14 residues. Per the germline V gene, CDR1 is SNHLY and CDR2 is FYNNEI. The CDR3 loop reads CASSGSGRAVEQFF. DNA for the CDR3: TGTGCCAGCAGCGGCAGCGGGAGGGCCGTTGAGCAGTTCTTC.

The rearrangement links TRBV5-6 to TRBJ2-7, with D perhaps matching TRBD2 (6 bases). The ends were cut back, 1 base at V and 7 bases at J, with 18 bases in the middle. This CDR3 region has 15 residues. CDR1 is SGHDT, CDR2 YYEEEE, per germline. CDR3 loop: CASSLQGLLDNEQYF. DNA of the CDR3: TGTGCCAGCAGCTTGCAGGGACTCCTTGACAATGAGCAGTACTTC.

This clonotype came up many times. The rearrangement uses TRBV6-6 and TRBJ1-6; D is unclear. Trimming left V 6 bases short and J 7 bases short, with 13 bases between. The germline V gene encodes CDR1 MNHNY and CDR2 SVGAGI (reference sequence). CDR3 length equals 14 residues. The CDR3 sequence: CASRSDTANSPLHF. The CDR3 coding sequence is TGTGCCAGCAGATCCGATACGGCGAATTCACCCCTCCACTTT.

The CDR3 sequence: CASSRGDRENTEAFF. In nucleotides, the CDR3 is TGTGCCAGCAGCCGCGGGGACAGGGAGAACACTGAAGCTTTCTTT. This chain uses TRBV6-6 with TRBJ1-1; TRBD1 agrees at 9 bases. Germline lookup yields CDR1 MNHNY and CDR2 SVGAGI (reference sequence). The length of the CDR3 is 15 residues. J lost 1 base, V lost 6 bases, and 6 bases had no gene match.

Note on this clonotype: A much bigger clone sits one base away, suggesting this may be a read error. The CDR3 DNA reads as TGTGCCAGCAGCTTAGCGTCTAGAGGGTACAATGAGCAGTACTTC. Translating gives CASSLASRGYNEQYF. The chain joins TRBV7-2 to TRBJ2-4; maybe TRBD2 (5 bases). CDR1 SGHTA and CDR2 FQGNSA come from the germline V gene. The V end lost 0 bases, the J end lost 13 bases, and 19 bases lay between the germline ends. This CDR3 has 15 residues.

This clonotype was detected once. This chain connects TRBV5-1 to TRBJ2-2; 7 bases map to TRBD1. From germline, CDR1 is SGHRS and CDR2 YFSETQ. The CDR3 loop spans 14 amino acids. The junction had 8 bases not matched to a gene; V was cut back by 5 bases and J by 7 bases. The chain's CDR3 is CASRPGGNIGELFF. For the CDR3, the DNA is TGCGCCAGCAGGCCAGGGGGAAATATCGGGGAGCTGTTTTTT.

This clonotype was detected many times. The gene calls are TRBV20-1 and TRBJ2-3; D might be TRBD2 (6 bases). Looked up from germline, CDR1 is DFQATT and CDR2 is SNEGSKA (reference sequence). V was shortened by 6 bases and J by 6 bases, with 19 bases between the two germline ends. This CDR3 comprises 14 residues. The CDR3 DNA is TGCAGTGCCCCTGATAGACGAGGGAGGGATACGCAGTATTTT. It specifies CSAPDRRGRDTQYF.

This clonotype was found a few times. A much larger clone sits a single nucleotide away, making a read error possible. This chain uses TRBV5-1 with TRBJ2-7; D may be TRBD1 (5 bases). Germline CDR1 SGHRS, CDR2 YFSETQ. This CDR3 comprises 12 residues. The CDR3 reads CASSRDRGERYF. The CDR3 DNA sequence: TGCGCCAGCAGCCGAGACAGAGGAGAGCGGTACTTC.

About this clonotype itself: The conserved phenylalanine or tryptophan normally closing the CDR3 is absent here, so this likely arose from a read error. The gene calls are TRBV2 and TRBJ2-2, with D tentatively TRBD1 (6 bases). CDR1 and CDR2 (germline): SNHLY, FYNNEI. The CDR3 contains 15 residues. Trimming removed 5 bases from V and 4 bases from J, with 14 bases in between. The CDR3 coding sequence is TGTGCCAGCAGTCCGTCCTCAGGGGTCACCGGGGAGCTGTTTTGT. This gives the protein CASSPSSGVTGELFC.

The V gene is TRBV20-1, the J gene TRBJ1-5, with D maybe TRBD1 (5 bases). There are 15 residues in the CDR3. Trimming took 6 bases from V and 0 from J, leaving 15 bases between them. CDR1 is DFQATT, CDR2 SNEGSKA, per germline (reference sequence). CDR3 DNA sequence: TGCAGTGCCCCGGAAACAGGTCGTAGCAATCAGCCCCAGCATTTT. Translating gives CSAPETGRSNQPQHF.

This clonotype has just one count. The chain couples TRBV7-8 to TRBJ1-6; D may be TRBD1 (6 bases). V lost 5 bases, J lost 2 bases, and 13 bases lay in between. The CDR3 contains 16 residues. Per the germline V gene, CDR1 is SGHVS and CDR2 is FQNEAQ. CDR3 residues: CASSVHRETYNSPLHF. CDR3 DNA: TGTGCCAGCAGCGTGCACAGGGAGACCTATAATTCACCCCTCCACTTT.

The V call is TRBV14, the J call TRBJ2-5; TRBD2 might be the D (5 bases). This CDR3 has 16 amino acids. The germline gives CDR1 SGHDN, CDR2 FVKESK. Trimming cost V 6 bases and J 11 bases, with 28 bases left between them. In DNA form, the CDR3 reads TGTGCCAGCAGACGCCTATCTCTGGTCGCGGGCGATGAGCAGTACTTC. It is translated as CASRRLSLVAGDEQYF.

This chain uses TRBV5-6 with TRBJ2-1; TRBD1 matches 9 bases. CDR1 is SGHDT and CDR2 is YYEEEE in the germline V gene. This CDR3 comprises 15 residues. V was clipped by 0 bases and J by 2 bases; unmatched bases: 0. CDR3 in amino acids: CASSLGDRAYNEQFF. DNA for the CDR3: TGTGCCAGCAGCTTGGGGGACAGGGCCTACAATGAGCAGTTCTTC.